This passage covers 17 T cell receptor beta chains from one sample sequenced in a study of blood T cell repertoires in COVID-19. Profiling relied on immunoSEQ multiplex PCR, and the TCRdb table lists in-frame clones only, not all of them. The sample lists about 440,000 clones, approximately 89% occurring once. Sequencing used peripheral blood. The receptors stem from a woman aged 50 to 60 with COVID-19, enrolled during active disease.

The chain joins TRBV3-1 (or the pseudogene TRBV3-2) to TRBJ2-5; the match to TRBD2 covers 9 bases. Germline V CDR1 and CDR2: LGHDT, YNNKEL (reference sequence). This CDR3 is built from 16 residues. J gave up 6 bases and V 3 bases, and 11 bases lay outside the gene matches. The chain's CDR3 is CASSHLGAGGIQTQYF. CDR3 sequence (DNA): TGTGCCAGCAGCCACCTAGGCGCGGGGGGGATTCAGACCCAGTACTTC.

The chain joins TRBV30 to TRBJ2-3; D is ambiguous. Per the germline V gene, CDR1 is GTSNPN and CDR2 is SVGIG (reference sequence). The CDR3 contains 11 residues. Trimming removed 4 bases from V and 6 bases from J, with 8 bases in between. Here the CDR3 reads CAWTAGDTQYF. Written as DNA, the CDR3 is TGTGCCTGGACCGCCGGGGATACGCAGTATTTT. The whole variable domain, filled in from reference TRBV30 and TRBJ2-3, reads SQTIHQWPATLVQPVGSPLSLECTVEGTSNPNLYWYRQAAGRGLQLLFYSVGIGQISSEVPQNLSASRPQDRQFILSSKKLLLSDSGFYLCAWTAGDTQYFGPGTRLTVL.

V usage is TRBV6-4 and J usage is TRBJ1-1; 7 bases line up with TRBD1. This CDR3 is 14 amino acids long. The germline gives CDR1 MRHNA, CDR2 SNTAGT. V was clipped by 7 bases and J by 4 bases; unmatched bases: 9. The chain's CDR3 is CASKQGIRSTEAFF. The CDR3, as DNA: TGTGCCAGCAAACAGGGGATCAGGTCCACTGAAGCTTTCTTT.

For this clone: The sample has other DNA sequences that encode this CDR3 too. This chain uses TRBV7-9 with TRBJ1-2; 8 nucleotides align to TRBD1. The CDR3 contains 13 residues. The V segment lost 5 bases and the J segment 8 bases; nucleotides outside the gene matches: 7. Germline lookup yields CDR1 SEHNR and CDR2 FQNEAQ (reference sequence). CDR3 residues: CASSPGQGGGYTF. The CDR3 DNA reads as TGTGCCAGCAGCCCTGGACAGGGCGGCGGCTACACCTTC.

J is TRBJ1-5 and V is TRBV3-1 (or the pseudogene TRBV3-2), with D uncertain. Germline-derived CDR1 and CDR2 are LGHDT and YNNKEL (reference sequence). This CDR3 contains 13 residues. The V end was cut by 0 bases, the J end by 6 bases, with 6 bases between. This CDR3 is CASSQERGQPQHF. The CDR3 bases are TGTGCCAGCAGCCAAGAACGGGGTCAGCCCCAGCATTTT.

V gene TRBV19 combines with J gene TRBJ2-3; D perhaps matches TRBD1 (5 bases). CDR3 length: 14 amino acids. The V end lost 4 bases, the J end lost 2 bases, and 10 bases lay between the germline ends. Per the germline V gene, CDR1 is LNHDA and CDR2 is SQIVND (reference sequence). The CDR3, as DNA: TGTGCCAGTAGTAACAGGAGACCCACAGATACGCAGTATTTT. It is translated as CASSNRRPTDTQYF.

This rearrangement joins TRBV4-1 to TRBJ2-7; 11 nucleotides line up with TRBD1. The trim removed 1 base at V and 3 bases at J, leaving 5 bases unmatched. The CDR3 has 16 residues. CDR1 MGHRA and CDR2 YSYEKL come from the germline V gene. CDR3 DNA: TGCGCCAGCAGCCAAGGGGACGGGACAGGGGGCTACGAGCAGTACTTC. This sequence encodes CASSQGDGTGGYEQYF.

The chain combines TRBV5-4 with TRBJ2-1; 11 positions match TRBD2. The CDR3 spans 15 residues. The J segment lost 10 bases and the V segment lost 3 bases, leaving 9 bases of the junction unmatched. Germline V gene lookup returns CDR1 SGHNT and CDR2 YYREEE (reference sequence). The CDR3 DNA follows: TGTGCCAGCAGCTCCGGGACTAGCGGTTATGGGGAGCAGTTCTTC. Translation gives CASSSGTSGYGEQFF.

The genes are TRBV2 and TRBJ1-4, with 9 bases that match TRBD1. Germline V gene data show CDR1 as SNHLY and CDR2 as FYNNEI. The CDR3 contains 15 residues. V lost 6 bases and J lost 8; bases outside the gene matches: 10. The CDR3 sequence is CASRFSGTGQEKLFF. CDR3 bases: TGTGCCAGCAGGTTTAGCGGGACAGGGCAAGAAAAACTGTTTTTT.

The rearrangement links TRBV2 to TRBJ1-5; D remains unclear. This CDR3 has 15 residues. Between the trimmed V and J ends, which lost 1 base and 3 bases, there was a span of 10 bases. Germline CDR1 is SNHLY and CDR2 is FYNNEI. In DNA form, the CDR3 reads TGTGCCAGCAGTGAAGTTGCAGTATCCAATCAGCCCCAGCATTTT. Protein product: CASSEVAVSNQPQHF.

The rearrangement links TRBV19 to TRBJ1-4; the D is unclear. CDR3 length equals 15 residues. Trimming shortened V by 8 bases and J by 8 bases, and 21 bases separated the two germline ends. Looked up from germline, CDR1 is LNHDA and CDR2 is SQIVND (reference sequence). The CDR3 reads CASAEPGRVSEKLFF. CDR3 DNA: TGTGCCAGTGCCGAGCCGGGGAGGGTATCCGAAAAACTGTTTTTT.

CDR3 bases: TGTGCCAGCAGTTTCAGATCCCCAACTAATGAAAAACTGTTTTTT. This sequence encodes CASSFRSPTNEKLFF. V gene TRBV27 combines with J gene TRBJ1-4; D is unclear. This CDR3 has 15 amino acids. Trimming took 3 bases from V and 0 from J, leaving 8 bases between them. Per germline, CDR1 MNHEY and CDR2 SMNVEV (reference sequence).

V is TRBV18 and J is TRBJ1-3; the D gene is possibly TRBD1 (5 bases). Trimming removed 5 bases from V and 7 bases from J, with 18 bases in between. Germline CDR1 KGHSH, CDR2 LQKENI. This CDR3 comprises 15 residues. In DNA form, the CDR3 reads TGTGCCAGCTCATCAAAGAGGGGAGGCGGTAACACCATATATTTT. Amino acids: CASSSKRGGGNTIYF.

The CDR3 sequence is CASRYGGLRGETQYF. The CDR3 DNA follows: TGTGCCAGCAGATATGGGGGCCTAAGGGGAGAGACCCAGTACTTC. The chain recombines TRBV28 with TRBJ2-5; D is perhaps TRBD1 (6 bases). Trimming pared 6 bases from V and 4 bases from J, leaving 18 bases between. Germline V CDR1 and CDR2: MDHEN, SYDVKM. The CDR3 is made up of 15 amino acids.

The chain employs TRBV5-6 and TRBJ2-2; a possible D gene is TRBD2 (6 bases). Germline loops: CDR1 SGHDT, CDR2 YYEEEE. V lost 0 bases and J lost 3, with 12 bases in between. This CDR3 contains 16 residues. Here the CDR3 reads CASSLASGPYTGELFF. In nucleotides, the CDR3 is TGTGCCAGCAGCTTGGCAAGCGGGCCGTACACCGGGGAGCTGTTTTTT.

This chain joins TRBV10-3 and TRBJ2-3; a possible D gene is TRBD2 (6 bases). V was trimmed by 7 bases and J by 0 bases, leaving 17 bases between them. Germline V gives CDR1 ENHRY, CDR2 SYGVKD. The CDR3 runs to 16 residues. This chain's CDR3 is CAITSGLPLSTDTQYF. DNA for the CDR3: TGTGCCATCACCTCGGGACTCCCGCTCAGCACAGATACGCAGTATTTT.

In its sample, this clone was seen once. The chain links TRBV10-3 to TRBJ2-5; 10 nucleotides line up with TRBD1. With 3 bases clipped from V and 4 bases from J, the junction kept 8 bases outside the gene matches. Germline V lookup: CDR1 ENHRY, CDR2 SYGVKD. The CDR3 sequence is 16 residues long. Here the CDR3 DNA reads TGTGCCATCAGTGACAATCGGGACAGGGGAAGAGAGACCCAGTACTTC. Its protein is CAISDNRDRGRETQYF.